One sample yielded the 29 T cell receptor beta chains listed below, sequenced in a study of OX40 agonist ivuxolimab in advanced cancers. TCRdb keeps only in-frame clones here, not all; method: immunoSEQ multiplex PCR. Of about 43,000 clones listed, 70% to 90% are singletons. The input for sequencing was CD4+ or CD8+ T cells sorted from blood, taken in a trial of the OX40 agonist ivuxolimab. These receptors were taken from an adult with an advanced solid tumor such as melanoma, head and neck, liver or kidney cancer.

J is TRBJ2-2 and V is TRBV7-9; 9 nucleotides line up with TRBD2. The CDR3 spans 16 residues. Trimming at V came to 2 bases and at J to 6 bases, leaving 7 bases not matched to a gene. Looked up from germline, CDR1 is SEHNR and CDR2 is FQNEAQ (reference sequence). The CDR3 reads CASSLQGSGSSGELFF. The DNA of the CDR3 is TGTGCCAGCAGCTTACAGGGTAGCGGGAGCTCCGGGGAGCTGTTTTTT.

The chain combines TRBV18 with TRBJ1-2; D perhaps matches TRBD1 (5 bases). Germline V gene sequence: CDR1 KGHSH, CDR2 LQKENI. This CDR3 is built from 14 residues. With 3 bases removed from V and 4 bases from J, the gap between germline ends came to 12 bases. CDR3 nucleotides: TGTGCCAGCTCACCTCCGGCGGGGGTCTATGGCTACACCTTC. This translates into CASSPPAGVYGYTF.

The V and J genes are TRBV5-1 and TRBJ2-7; 8 bases agree with TRBD2. The germline V gene encodes CDR1 SGHRS and CDR2 YFSETQ. Trimming removed 2 bases from V and 4 bases from J; junction bases left unmatched: 11. The CDR3 contains 16 residues. The CDR3 here is CASSFGVTGGPYEQYF. The CDR3 nucleotides are TGCGCCAGCAGCTTTGGGGTAACGGGGGGGCCTTACGAGCAGTACTTC.

The chain couples TRBV4-1 to TRBJ1-2; possibly TRBD1 for D (5 bases). The CDR3 has 14 residues. Looked up from germline, CDR1 is MGHRA and CDR2 is YSYEKL. V was shortened by 0 bases and J by 4 bases, with 9 bases between the two germline ends. CDR3 sequence reads: CASSQDPGSYGYTF. The CDR3 DNA sequence: TGCGCCAGCAGCCAAGATCCAGGGTCCTATGGCTACACCTTC.

J is TRBJ1-5 and V is TRBV14, with D hard to call. Between the trimmed V and J ends, which lost 3 bases and 0 bases, there was a span of 9 bases. CDR3 length equals 15 residues. Germline V CDR1 and CDR2: SGHDN, FVKESK. The CDR3, as DNA: TGTGCCAGCAGCCACGCTAGGAGTAGCAATCAGCCCCAGCATTTT. Its translation: CASSHARSSNQPQHF.

This clone was counted once. J is TRBJ2-5 and V is TRBV19, with 9 bases lining up with TRBD2. This CDR3 contains 13 residues. With V trimmed by 3 bases and J by 5 bases, 1 base remained unmatched. The V gene's germline CDR1 is LNHDA and CDR2 SQIVND (reference sequence). The CDR3 coding sequence is TGTGCCAGTAGTATCCTAGCGGGGGAGACCCAGTACTTC. Residues: CASSILAGETQYF.

This chain connects TRBV9 to TRBJ1-1, with unresolved D. The V end was cut by 3 bases, the J end by 8 bases, with 14 bases between. This CDR3 contains 13 residues. CDR1 SGDLS and CDR2 YYNGEE come from the germline V gene. CDR3 residues: CASSAHNEAEAFF. Written as DNA, the CDR3 is TGTGCCAGCAGCGCGCACAACGAAGCAGAAGCTTTCTTT.

In its sample, this clone was seen a few times. This chain joins TRBV5-6 and TRBJ1-1; D gene ambiguous. Germline loops: CDR1 SGHDT, CDR2 YYEEEE. The germline V and J ends were trimmed by 0 bases and 5 bases, with 11 bases remaining between them. The CDR3 consists of 14 residues. CDR3 nucleotide sequence: TGTGCCAGCAGCTTGGGGTCGGCAGGAACTGAAGCTTTCTTT. Its translation: CASSLGSAGTEAFF.

The chain couples TRBV18 to TRBJ1-2; TRBD1 aligns across 8 bases. This CDR3 is 14 amino acids long. The germline V gene has CDR1 KGHSH and CDR2 LQKENI. The V and J ends lost 2 bases and 12 bases, in that order; junction bases with no gene match: 11. The CDR3 region is CASSPSRGQGGHTF. Written as DNA, the CDR3 is TGTGCCAGCTCACCATCCAGGGGGCAAGGGGGCCACACCTTC.

The rearrangement uses TRBV7-3 and TRBJ2-1, with TRBD2 identical over 9 bases. This CDR3 has 15 amino acids. Looked up from germline, CDR1 is SGHTA and CDR2 is FQGTGA. V lost 2 bases and J lost 8; bases outside the gene matches: 7. CDR3 coding DNA: TGTGCCAGCAGCTTACTGCGGGGGGGTCTTTATGAGCAGTTCTTC. This sequence encodes CASSLLRGGLYEQFF.

The chain is built from TRBV15 and TRBJ2-3; TRBD1 aligns across 10 bases. Trimming cost V 0 bases and J 4 bases; bases outside gene matches: 7. CDR3 size: 17 residues. CDR1 and CDR2 from the germline V gene are LNHNV and YYDKDF (reference sequence). Here the CDR3 DNA reads TGTGCCACCAGCAGAGATCGGGGACAGGGGCTCGCAGATACGCAGTATTTT. Protein: CATSRDRGQGLADTQYF.

V and J are TRBV5-4 and TRBJ2-5; TRBD1 matches 9 bases. The CDR3 covers 14 residues. Losses at the gene ends were 2 bases for V and 4 bases for J; bases not matched to a gene: 3. Germline CDR1 reads SGHNT; CDR2 reads YYREEE (reference sequence). CDR3: CASSLSTGGETQYF. The CDR3 DNA sequence: TGTGCCAGCAGCTTATCGACAGGGGGAGAGACCCAGTACTTC.

The chain links TRBV5-1 to TRBJ2-1; D may be TRBD2 (5 bases). V was shortened by 4 bases and J by 8 bases, with 19 bases between the two germline ends. This CDR3 has 15 residues. Germline loops: CDR1 SGHRS, CDR2 YFSETQ. CDR3 region: CASSQSGNGGYEQFF. The CDR3 DNA follows: TGCGCCAGCAGCCAGTCGGGCAACGGAGGCTATGAGCAGTTCTTC.

The V gene is TRBV5-6, the J gene TRBJ1-3; D uncertain. The CDR3 totals 15 residues. Germline CDR1 is SGHDT and CDR2 is YYEEEE. Trimming took 0 bases from V and 0 from J, leaving 7 bases between them. In DNA, the CDR3 is TGTGCCAGCAGCTTGGCCAGGTTCTCTGGAAACACCATATATTTT. Amino acid sequence: CASSLARFSGNTIYF. The variable domain in full, with the rest retrieved from reference TRBV5-6 and TRBJ1-3, is DAGVTQSPTHLIKTRGQQVTLRCSPKSGHDTVSWYQQALGQGPQFIFQYYEEEERQRGNFPDRFSGHQFPNYSSELNVNALLLGDSALYLCASSLARFSGNTIYFGEGSWLTVV.

V is TRBV6-1 and J is TRBJ2-4, with D possibly being TRBD1 or TRBD2 (5 bases each). The CDR3 runs to 14 residues. Per the germline V gene, CDR1 is MNHNS and CDR2 is SASEGT. Trimming took off 5 bases at V and 8 bases at J, with 16 bases between the two ends. For the CDR3, the DNA is TGTGCCAGCAGTCAGGACTCGCTGGGGGACATTCAGTACTTC. Translation: CASSQDSLGDIQYF.

This chain links TRBV6-4 with TRBJ2-3, with D possibly TRBD1 on 7 matching bases. V was pared by 8 bases and J by 8 bases, with 20 bases between. CDR1 MRHNA and CDR2 SNTAGT come from the germline V gene. This CDR3 has 14 residues. The CDR3 bases are TGTGCCAGCGCTTCGGGACAGCTGGGGGGTACGCAGTATTTT. It yields the protein CASASGQLGGTQYF.

As for this clone: Other DNA variants within this sample encode the same CDR3. V and J are TRBV11-2 and TRBJ2-1, with a possible D match to TRBD2 (6 bases). CDR1 SGHAT and CDR2 FQNNGV come from the germline V gene. CDR3 length: 12 amino acids. V dropped 1 base and J dropped 12 bases, with 10 bases sitting between them. CDR3 DNA sequence: TGTGCCAGCAGCTTAGCGGAGGGAGGGCAGTTCTTC. It translates to CASSLAEGGQFF.

A single count supports this clone. The chain combines TRBV11-2 with TRBJ2-1; TRBD2 aligns across 16 bases. The CDR3 is 16 amino acids. V trimming: 4 bases; J trimming: 6 bases; junction bases outside the gene matches: 3. Germline V CDR1 and CDR2: SGHAT, FQNNGV. The CDR3 sequence: CASSSGLAGGINEQFF. Written as DNA, the CDR3 is TGTGCCAGCAGCTCGGGACTAGCGGGAGGGATCAATGAGCAGTTCTTC.

The gene calls are TRBV2 and TRBJ2-3; 8 bases agree with TRBD1. The V gene end was trimmed by 6 bases and the J gene end by 4 bases; junction bases not matched to a gene: 9. The CDR3 has 15 residues. From germline, CDR1 is SNHLY and CDR2 FYNNEI. The CDR3 reads CASRPGQGLADTQYF. The CDR3 DNA sequence: TGTGCCAGCAGACCTGGACAGGGATTGGCAGATACGCAGTATTTT. The full variable domain, rest sourced from reference TRBV2 and TRBJ2-3, is EPEVTQTPSHQVTQMGQEVILRCVPISNHLYFYWYRQILGQKVEFLVSFYNNEISEKSEIFDDQFSVERPDGSNFTLKIRSTKLEDSAMYFCASRPGQGLADTQYFGPGTRLTVL.

The rearrangement uses TRBV6-1 and TRBJ2-5; 9 bases agree with TRBD1. CDR3 length: 14 residues. Looked up from germline, CDR1 is MNHNS and CDR2 is SASEGT. J gave up 5 bases and V 3 bases, and 4 bases lay outside the gene matches. CDR3 loop: CASSEGQGRETQYF. The CDR3 coding sequence is TGTGCCAGCAGTGAGGGACAGGGCCGCGAGACCCAGTACTTC.

The chain links TRBV13 to TRBJ2-5, with unresolved D. The CDR3 consists of 14 residues. Germline CDR1 and CDR2: PRHDT and FYEKMQ (reference sequence). Trimming took 6 bases from V and 7 from J, leaving 18 bases between them. CDR3: CASSYGSTLATQYF. The CDR3 coding sequence is TGTGCCAGCAGTTATGGGTCCACCCTCGCGACCCAGTACTTC.

This clone was counted ten times or more. The gene calls are TRBV29-1 and TRBJ2-7; D call uncertain. Germline V gene lookup returns CDR1 SQVTM and CDR2 ANQGSEA. The V end lost 1 base, the J end lost 5 bases, and 12 bases lay between the germline ends. The CDR3 contains 13 residues. The chain's CDR3 is CSVEGLLIDEQYF. The CDR3 region has the DNA TGCAGCGTTGAAGGCCTACTAATCGACGAGCAGTACTTC.

This chain joins TRBV6-1 and TRBJ2-7, with 9 bases aligning to TRBD2. V was clipped by 6 bases and J by 5 bases; unmatched bases: 11. Germline loops: CDR1 MNHNS, CDR2 SASEGT. The CDR3 contains 15 residues. In nucleotides, the CDR3 is TGTGCCAGCAGCATTAGCGGGAGCCGCACCAACGAGCAGTACTTC. It is translated as CASSISGSRTNEQYF.

The rearrangement links TRBV6-4 to TRBJ1-3; no clear D. Germline-derived CDR1 and CDR2 are MRHNA and SNTAGT. The CDR3 covers 14 residues. V lost 4 bases to trimming and J lost 4 bases, with 11 bases between them. CDR3 DNA: TGTGCCAGCAGTGTTGGCTCAAACGGAAACACCATATATTTT. Protein sequence: CASSVGSNGNTIYF.

V is TRBV6-5 and J is TRBJ1-2; D may be TRBD1 (5 bases). Germline lookup yields CDR1 MNHEY and CDR2 SVGAGI. V was clipped by 2 bases and J by 1 base, with 11 bases between them. The CDR3 loop spans 15 amino acids. The CDR3 protein is CASSYSPGGNYGYTF. The CDR3 coding sequence is TGTGCCAGCAGTTACAGCCCCGGGGGTAACTATGGCTACACCTTC.

This chain uses TRBV21-1 with TRBJ2-3; the tabulated D call, TRBD2, remains unverified against the DNA. TRBV21-1 corresponds to a pseudogene. The CDR3 covers 14 residues. Written as DNA, the CDR3 is TGTGCCAGCAGCCCCCGGGGGGGAACAGATACGCAGTATTTT. Amino acid sequence: CASSPRGGTDTQYF.

The V gene is TRBV4-1, the J gene TRBJ2-3; D uncertain. The CDR3 spans 13 residues. Trimming removed 1 base from V and 6 bases from J, with 8 bases in between. Germline values: CDR1 MGHRA, CDR2 YSYEKL. The CDR3 here is CASSQGGLDTQYF. The CDR3 coding sequence is TGCGCCAGCAGCCAAGGGGGTTTGGATACGCAGTATTTT.

This clone was seen only once. The J gene is TRBJ2-1, the V gene TRBV18; a possible D gene is TRBD1 (6 bases). The germline V and J ends were trimmed by 0 bases and 7 bases, with 10 bases remaining between them. The germline V gene has CDR1 KGHSH and CDR2 LQKENI. The CDR3 is made up of 14 amino acids. In nucleotides, the CDR3 is TGTGCCAGCTCACCACCGGCCCAGGGGAATGAGCAGTTCTTC. It translates to CASSPPAQGNEQFF.

The chain uses TRBV10-3 and TRBJ1-2, with TRBD1 matching over 9 bases. With V trimmed by 2 bases and J by 3 bases, 1 base remained unmatched. This CDR3 has 14 residues. Germline assignment: CDR1 ENHRY and CDR2 SYGVKD. CDR3 loop: CAISERTGDYGYTF. The CDR3 nucleotides are TGTGCCATCAGTGAGAGGACAGGGGACTATGGCTACACCTTC.